This T cell receptor beta chain was captured by sequencing in a study of neurological immune-mediated disorders. Study-wide results and caveats: Multiple sclerosis was found to have the least TCR clonal expansion, below healthy controls, and HTLV-1-associated myelopathy the most. Phylogenetically, 18 of 34 multiple sclerosis patients' repertoires fell into one related-CDR3 cluster, a possible signature. Private repertoires in all groups were suggested by the finding that expanded clones across subjects shared no CDR3 amino acid sequences.

This clonotype appeared many times. Its specificity is unknown. cDNA was made by 5'RACE with 10-nucleotide random UMIs. In TCRdb, the 5' RACE reads were re-called with MiXCR into one record per CDR3 protein. The data contain about 66,000 distinct CDR3 sequences, around 4.2% of them seen just once; the ten biggest clones take up 1.3%. Losses at the gene ends were 6 bases for V and 6 bases for J; bases not matched to a gene: 11. There are 14 residues in the CDR3. Germline CDR1 and CDR2: SQVTM and ANQGSEA. Sample: PBMCs. This clonotype originated in a man younger than 40 with multiple sclerosis. The chain couples TRBV29-1 to TRBJ1-2; 9 bases fit TRBD1. The CDR3 region is CSVGRTGANNGYTF. In nucleotides, the CDR3 is TGCAGCGTCGGAAGGACAGGGGCAAATAATGGCTACACCTTC.